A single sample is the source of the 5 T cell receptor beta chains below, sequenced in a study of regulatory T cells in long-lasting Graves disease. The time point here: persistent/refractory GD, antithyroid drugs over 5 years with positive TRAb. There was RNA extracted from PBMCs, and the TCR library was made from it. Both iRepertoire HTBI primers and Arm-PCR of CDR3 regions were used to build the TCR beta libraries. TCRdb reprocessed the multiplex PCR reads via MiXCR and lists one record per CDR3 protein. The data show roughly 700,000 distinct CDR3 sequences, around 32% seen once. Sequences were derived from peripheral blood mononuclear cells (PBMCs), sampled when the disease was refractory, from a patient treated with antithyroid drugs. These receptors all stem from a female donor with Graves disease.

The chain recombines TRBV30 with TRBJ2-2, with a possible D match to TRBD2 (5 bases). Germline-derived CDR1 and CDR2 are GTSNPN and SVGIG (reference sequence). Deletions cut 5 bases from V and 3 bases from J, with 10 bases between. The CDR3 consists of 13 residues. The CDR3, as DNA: TGTGCCTGGCTGTCGGACTACACCGGGGAGCTGTTTTTT. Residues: CAWLSDYTGELFF.

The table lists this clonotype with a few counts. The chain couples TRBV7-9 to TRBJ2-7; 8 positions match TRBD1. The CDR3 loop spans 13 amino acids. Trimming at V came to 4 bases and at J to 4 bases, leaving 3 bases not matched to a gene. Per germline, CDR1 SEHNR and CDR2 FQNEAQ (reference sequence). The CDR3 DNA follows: TGTGCCAGCAGCTCGACAGGGGAGTACGAGCAGTACTTC. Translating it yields CASSSTGEYEQYF.

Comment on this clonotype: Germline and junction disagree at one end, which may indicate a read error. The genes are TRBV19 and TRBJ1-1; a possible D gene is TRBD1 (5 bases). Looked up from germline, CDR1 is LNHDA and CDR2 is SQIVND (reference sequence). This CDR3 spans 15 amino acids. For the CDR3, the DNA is TGTGTCAGTAGTATCGATGGGTCGGGGGTCACTGAAGCTTTCTTT. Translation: CVSSIDGSGVTEAFF.

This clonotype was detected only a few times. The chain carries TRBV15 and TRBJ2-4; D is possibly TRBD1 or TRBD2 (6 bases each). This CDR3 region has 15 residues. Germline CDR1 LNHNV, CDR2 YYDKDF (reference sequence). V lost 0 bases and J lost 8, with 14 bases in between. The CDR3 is CATSREGGTGDIQYF. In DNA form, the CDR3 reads TGTGCCACCAGCAGAGAGGGGGGCACCGGAGACATTCAGTACTTC.

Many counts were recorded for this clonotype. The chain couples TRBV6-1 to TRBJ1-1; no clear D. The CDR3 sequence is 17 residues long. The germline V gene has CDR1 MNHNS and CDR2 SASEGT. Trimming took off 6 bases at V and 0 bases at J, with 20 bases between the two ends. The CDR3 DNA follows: TGTGCCAGCAGCGCCTGGGCAGGTTGGTCGGTGAACACTGAAGCTTTCTTT. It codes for CASSAWAGWSVNTEAFF.